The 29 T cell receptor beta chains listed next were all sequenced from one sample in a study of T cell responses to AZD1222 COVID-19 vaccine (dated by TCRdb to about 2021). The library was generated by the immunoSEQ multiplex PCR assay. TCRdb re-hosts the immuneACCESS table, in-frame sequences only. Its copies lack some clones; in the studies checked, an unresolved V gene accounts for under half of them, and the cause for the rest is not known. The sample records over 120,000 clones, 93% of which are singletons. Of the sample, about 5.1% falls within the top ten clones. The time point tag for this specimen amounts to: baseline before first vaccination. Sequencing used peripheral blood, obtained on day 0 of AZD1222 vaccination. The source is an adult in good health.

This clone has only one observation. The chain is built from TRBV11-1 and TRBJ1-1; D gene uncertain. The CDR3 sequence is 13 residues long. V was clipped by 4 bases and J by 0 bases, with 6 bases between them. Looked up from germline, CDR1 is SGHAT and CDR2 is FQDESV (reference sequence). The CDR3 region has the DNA TGTGCCAGCAGCTCAGACCTGAACACTGAAGCTTTCTTT. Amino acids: CASSSDLNTEAFF.

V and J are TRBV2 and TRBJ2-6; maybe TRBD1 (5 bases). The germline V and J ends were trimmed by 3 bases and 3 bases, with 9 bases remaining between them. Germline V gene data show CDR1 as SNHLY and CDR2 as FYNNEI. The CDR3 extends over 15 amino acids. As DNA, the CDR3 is TGTGCCAGCAGTGATAGGGGTCGTGGGGCCAACGTCCTGACTTTC. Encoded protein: CASSDRGRGANVLTF.

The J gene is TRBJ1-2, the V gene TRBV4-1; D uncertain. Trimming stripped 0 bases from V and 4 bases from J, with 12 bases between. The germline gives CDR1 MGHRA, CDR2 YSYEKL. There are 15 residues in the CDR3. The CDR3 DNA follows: TGCGCCAGCAGCCAAGATCGGCTCGATTCCTATGGCTACACCTTC. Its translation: CASSQDRLDSYGYTF.

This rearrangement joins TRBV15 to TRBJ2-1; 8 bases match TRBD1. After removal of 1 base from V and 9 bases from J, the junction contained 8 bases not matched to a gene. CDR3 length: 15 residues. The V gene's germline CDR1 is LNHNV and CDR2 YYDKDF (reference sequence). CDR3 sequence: CATSRVQGAESEQFF. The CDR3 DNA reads TGTGCCACCAGCAGAGTTCAGGGGGCTGAGAGTGAGCAGTTCTTC. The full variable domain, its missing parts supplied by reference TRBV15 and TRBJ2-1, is DAMVIQNPRYQVTQFGKPVTLSCSQTLNHNVMYWYQQKSSQAPKLLFHYYDKDFNNEADTPDNFQSRRPNTSFCFLDIRSPGLGDTAMYLCATSRVQGAESEQFFGPGTRLTVL.

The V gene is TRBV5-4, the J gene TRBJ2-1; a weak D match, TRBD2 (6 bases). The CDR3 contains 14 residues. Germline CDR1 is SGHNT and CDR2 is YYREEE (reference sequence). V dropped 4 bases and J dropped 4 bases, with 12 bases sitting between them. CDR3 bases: TGTGCCAGCAGCCCGGGAGCGGATTACAATGAGCAGTTCTTC. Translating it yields CASSPGADYNEQFF.

The DNA for the CDR3 is TGTGCCAGCAGCTTAGTGGGTTCGAGCTCCTACAATGAGCAGTTCTTC. Protein: CASSLVGSSSYNEQFF. The chain joins TRBV11-3 to TRBJ2-1; D is unclear. V was cut by 1 base and J by 0 bases, with 10 bases left in between. CDR3 length: 16 amino acids. Germline lookup yields CDR1 SGHNT and CDR2 YENEEA.

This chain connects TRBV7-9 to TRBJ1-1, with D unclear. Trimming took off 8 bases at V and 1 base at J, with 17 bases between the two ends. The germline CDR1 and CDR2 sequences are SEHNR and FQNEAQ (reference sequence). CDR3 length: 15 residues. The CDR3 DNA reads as TGTGCCAGCGAGCGCATACCCAAAGGGAACACTGAAGCTTTCTTT. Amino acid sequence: CASERIPKGNTEAFF.

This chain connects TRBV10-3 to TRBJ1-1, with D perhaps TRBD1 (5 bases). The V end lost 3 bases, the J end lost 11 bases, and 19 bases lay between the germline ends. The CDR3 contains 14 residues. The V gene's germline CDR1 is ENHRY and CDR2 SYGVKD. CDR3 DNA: TGTGCCATCAGTGACCCGGGGGAGGGGCGAGCGGCTTTCTTT. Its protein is CAISDPGEGRAAFF.

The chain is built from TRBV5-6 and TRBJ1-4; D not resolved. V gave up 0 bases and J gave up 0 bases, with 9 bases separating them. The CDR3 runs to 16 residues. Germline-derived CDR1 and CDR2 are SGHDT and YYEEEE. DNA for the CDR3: TGTGCCAGCAGCTTGGTCGGCAAGACAACTAATGAAAAACTGTTTTTT. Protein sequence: CASSLVGKTTNEKLFF.

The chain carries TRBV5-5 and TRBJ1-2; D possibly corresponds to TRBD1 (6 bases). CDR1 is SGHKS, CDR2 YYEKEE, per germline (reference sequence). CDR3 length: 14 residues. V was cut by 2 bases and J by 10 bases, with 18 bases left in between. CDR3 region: CASSLLDPRGVYTF. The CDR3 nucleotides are TGTGCCAGCAGCTTACTGGACCCCAGGGGTGTCTACACCTTC.

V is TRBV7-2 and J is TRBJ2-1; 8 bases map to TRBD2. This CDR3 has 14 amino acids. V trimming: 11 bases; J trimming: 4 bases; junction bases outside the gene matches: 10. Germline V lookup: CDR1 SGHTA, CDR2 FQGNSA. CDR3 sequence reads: CACGLTSVYNEQFF. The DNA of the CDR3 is TGTGCCTGCGGGCTGACTAGCGTTTACAATGAGCAGTTCTTC. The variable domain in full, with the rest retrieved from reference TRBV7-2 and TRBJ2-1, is GAGVSQSPSNKVTEKGKDVELRCDPISGHTALYWYRQSLGQGLEFLIYFQGNSAPDKSGLPSDRFSAERTGGSVSTLTIQRTQQEDSAVYLCACGLTSVYNEQFFGPGTRLTVL.

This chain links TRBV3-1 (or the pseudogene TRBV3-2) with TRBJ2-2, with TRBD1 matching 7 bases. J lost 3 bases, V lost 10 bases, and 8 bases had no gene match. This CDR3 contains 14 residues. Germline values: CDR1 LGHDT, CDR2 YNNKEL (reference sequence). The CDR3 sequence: CAIPDRAYTGELFF. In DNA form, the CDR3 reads TGTGCCATCCCCGACAGGGCGTACACCGGGGAGCTGTTTTTT.

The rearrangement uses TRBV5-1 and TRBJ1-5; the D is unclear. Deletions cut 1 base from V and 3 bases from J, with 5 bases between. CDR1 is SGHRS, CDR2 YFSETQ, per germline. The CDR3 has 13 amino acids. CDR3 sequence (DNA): TGCGCCAGCAGCTTGAGTCCCAATCAGCCCCAGCATTTT. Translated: CASSLSPNQPQHF.

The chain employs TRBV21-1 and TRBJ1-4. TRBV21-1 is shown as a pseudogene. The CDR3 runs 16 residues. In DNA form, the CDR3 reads TGTGCCAGCAGCAAAAACATTTCGGACCATAATGAAAAACTGTTTTTT. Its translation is CASSKNISDHNEKLFF.

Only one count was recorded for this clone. The CDR3, as DNA: TGTGCCAGCAGTTACGAAGGGGGGTCCCCTTTTTATGGCTACACCTTC. This codes for CASSYEGGSPFYGYTF. The V and J genes are TRBV6-6 and TRBJ1-2; possibly TRBD1 for D (6 bases). Germline CDR1 MNHNY, CDR2 SVGAGI (reference sequence). CDR3 length: 16 residues. V was pared by 2 bases and J by 5 bases, with 18 bases between.

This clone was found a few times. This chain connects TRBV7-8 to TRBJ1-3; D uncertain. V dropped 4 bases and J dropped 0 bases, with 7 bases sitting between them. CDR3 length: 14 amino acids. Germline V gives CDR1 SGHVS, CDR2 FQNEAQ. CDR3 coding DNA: TGTGCCAGCAGCTCATCTCCCTCTGGAAACACCATATATTTT. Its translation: CASSSSPSGNTIYF.

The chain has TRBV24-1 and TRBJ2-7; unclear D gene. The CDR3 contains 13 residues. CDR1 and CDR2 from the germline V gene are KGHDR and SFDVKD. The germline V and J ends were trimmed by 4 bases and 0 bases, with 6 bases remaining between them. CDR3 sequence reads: CATSDGDSYEQYF. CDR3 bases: TGTGCCACCAGTGACGGCGACTCCTACGAGCAGTACTTC.

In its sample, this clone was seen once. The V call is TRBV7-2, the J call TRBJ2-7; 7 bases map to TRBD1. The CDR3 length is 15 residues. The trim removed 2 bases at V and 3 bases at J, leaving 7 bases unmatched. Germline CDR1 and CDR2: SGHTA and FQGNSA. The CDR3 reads CASSLPPQGDYEQYF. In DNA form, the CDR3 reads TGTGCCAGCAGCTTACCTCCGCAGGGGGACTACGAGCAGTACTTC. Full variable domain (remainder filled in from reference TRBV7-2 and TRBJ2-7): GAGVSQSPSNKVTEKGKDVELRCDPISGHTALYWYRQSLGQGLEFLIYFQGNSAPDKSGLPSDRFSAERTGGSVSTLTIQRTQQEDSAVYLCASSLPPQGDYEQYFGPGTRLTVT.

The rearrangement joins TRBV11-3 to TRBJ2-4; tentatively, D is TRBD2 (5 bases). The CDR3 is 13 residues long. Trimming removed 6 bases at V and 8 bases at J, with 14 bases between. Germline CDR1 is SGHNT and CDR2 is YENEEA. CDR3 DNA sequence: TGTGCCAGCAGTCGTCAAGCGCGGGACATTCAGTACTTC. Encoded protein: CASSRQARDIQYF.

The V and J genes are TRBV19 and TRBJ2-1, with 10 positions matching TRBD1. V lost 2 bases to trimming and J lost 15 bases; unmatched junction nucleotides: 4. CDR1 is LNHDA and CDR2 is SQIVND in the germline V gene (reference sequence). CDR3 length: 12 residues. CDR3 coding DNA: TGTGCCAGTAGTATATGGGGACAGGGGTGGTTCTTC. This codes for CASSIWGQGWFF.

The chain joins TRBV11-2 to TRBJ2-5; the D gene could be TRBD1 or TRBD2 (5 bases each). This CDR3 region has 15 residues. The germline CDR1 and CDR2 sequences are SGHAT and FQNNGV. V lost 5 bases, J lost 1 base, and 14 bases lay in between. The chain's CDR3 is CASSAQVGTQETQYF. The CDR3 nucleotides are TGTGCCAGCAGCGCACAGGTAGGGACCCAAGAGACCCAGTACTTC.

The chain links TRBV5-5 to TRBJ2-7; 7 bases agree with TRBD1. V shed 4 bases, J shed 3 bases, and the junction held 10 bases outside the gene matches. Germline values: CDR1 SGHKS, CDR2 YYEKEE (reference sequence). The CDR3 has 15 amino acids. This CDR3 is CASSLAGTENYEQYF. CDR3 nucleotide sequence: TGTGCCAGCAGCCTTGCCGGGACAGAGAACTACGAGCAGTACTTC.

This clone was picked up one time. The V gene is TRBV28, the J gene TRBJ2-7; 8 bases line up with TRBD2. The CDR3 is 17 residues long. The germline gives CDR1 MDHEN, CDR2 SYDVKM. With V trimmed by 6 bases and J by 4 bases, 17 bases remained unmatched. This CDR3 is CASRSQGATSGGYEQYF. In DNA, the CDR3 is TGTGCCAGCAGGAGCCAAGGCGCTACTAGCGGAGGATACGAGCAGTACTTC.

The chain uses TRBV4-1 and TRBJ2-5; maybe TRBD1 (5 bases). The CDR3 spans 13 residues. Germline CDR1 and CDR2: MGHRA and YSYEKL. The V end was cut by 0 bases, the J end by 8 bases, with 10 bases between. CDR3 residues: CASSQDRQGTQYF. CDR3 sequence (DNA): TGCGCCAGCAGCCAAGATCGGCAGGGAACCCAGTACTTC.

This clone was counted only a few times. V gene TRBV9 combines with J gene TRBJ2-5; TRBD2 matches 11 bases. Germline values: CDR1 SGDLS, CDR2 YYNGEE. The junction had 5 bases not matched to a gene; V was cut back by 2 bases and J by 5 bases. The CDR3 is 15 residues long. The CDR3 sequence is CASSVGLADLETQYF. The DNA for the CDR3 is TGTGCCAGCAGCGTGGGACTAGCGGATCTGGAGACCCAGTACTTC.

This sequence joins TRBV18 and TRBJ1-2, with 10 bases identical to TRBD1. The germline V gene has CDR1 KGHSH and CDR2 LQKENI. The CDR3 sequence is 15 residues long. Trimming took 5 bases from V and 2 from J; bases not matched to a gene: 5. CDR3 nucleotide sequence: TGTGCCAGCTCATTCGACAGGGGGCCAAACTATGGCTACACCTTC. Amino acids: CASSFDRGPNYGYTF.

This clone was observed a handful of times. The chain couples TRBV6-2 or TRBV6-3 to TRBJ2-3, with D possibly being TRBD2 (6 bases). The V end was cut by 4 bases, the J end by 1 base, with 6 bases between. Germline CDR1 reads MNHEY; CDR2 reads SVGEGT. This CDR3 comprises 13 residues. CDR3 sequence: CASSWEGTDTQYF. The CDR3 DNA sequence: TGTGCCAGCAGTTGGGAGGGCACAGATACGCAGTATTTT.

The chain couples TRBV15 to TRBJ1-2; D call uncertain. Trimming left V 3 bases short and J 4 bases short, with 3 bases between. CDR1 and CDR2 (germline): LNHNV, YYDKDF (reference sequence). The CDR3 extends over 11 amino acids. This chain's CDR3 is CATSSAYGYTF. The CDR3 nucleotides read TGTGCCACCAGCAGCGCCTATGGCTACACCTTC.

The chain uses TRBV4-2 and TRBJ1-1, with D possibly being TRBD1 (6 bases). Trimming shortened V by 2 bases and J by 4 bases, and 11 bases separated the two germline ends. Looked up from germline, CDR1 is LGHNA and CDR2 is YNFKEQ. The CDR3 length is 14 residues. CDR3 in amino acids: CASSQLQGGTEAFF. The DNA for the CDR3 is TGTGCCAGCAGCCAACTACAGGGTGGCACTGAAGCTTTCTTT.